These T cell receptor beta chains were read from a single sample in a study of T cell responses to AZD1222 COVID-19 vaccine. The table came from immunoSEQ multiplex PCR; TCRdb's copy has only in-frame clones and leaves some out. The top ten clones hold around 14% of a sample with 90,000 to 100,000 clones, 84% of them seen once. The source was peripheral blood, collected 28 days after the second AZD1222 dose. These receptor sequences come from an adult who received the AZD1222 COVID-19 vaccine. The CDR3 runs from the conserved cysteine through the conserved F or W. D genes are given only for firm matches. Expanded clones get a size class; other rows say once, few or many, or leave the size out.

>NA|TRBJ2-3|TRBV5-8|NA
TGTGCCAGCCAGAAGGGGACAGATACGCAGTATTTT
CASQKGTDTQYF
>NA|TRBJ1-1|TRBV30|few
TGTGCCTGGAGTGTGACACCGGGACAAGGGGTGGCTTTCTTT
CAWSVTPGQGVAFF
>NA|TRBJ1-5|TRBV12-3/TRBV12-4|many
TGTGCCAGCAGTTTAGAGGCCAATCAGCCCCAGCATTTT
CASSLEANQPQHF
>TRBD1|TRBJ1-2|TRBV16|once
TGTGCCAGCAGCCAATCAGGGGACAGCTATGGCTACACCTTC
CASSQSGDSYGYTF
>NA|TRBJ2-2|TRBV7-2|NA
TGTGCCAGCAGCTTAGGGTATCACACCGGGGAGCTGTTTTTT
CASSLGYHTGELFF
>TRBD1|TRBJ1-2|TRBV9|NA
TGTGCCAGCAGCAGGACAGGGACGGGGGGTGGCTATGGCTACACCTTC
CASSRTGTGGGYGYTF
>NA|TRBJ1-5|TRBV4-1|NA
TGCGCCAGCAGCCAAGAAGCAGGGATCAATCAGCCCCAGCATTTT
CASSQEAGINQPQHF
>TRBD2|TRBJ2-3|TRBV5-4|once
TGTGCCAGCAGCCCCGGGGGGGCAGAGGCAGATACGCAGTATTTT
CASSPGGAEADTQYF
>TRBD2|TRBJ2-7|TRBV7-2|NA
TGTGCCAGCAGCTGGGACTACTACGAGCAGTACTTC
CASSWDYYEQYF
>NA|TRBJ2-2|TRBV2|NA
TGTGCCAGCAGTTGGCAAACGAACACCGGGGAGCTGTTTTTT
CASSWQTNTGELFF
>NA|TRBJ1-2|TRBV24-1|NA
TGTGCCACCAGTGATCAAGGTGGACTGAAAATGAGCTACACCTTC
CATSDQGGLKMSYTF
>TRBD2|TRBJ2-1|TRBV19|once
TGTGCCAGTAGTGCGAGACTAGCGGGGGGGCCCTATGAGCAGTTCTTC
CASSARLAGGPYEQFF
>NA|TRBJ2-1|TRBV5-1|NA
TGCGCCAGCACCCCCCCCGGCCCCAGGACGGAATACAATGAGCAGTTCTTC
CASTPPGPRTEYNEQFF
>NA|TRBJ2-1|TRBV3-1/TRBV3-2|NA
TGTGCCAGCAGCGGACAGCGGGCTCGGGGTGAGCAGTTCTTC
CASSGQRARGEQFF
>TRBD1|TRBJ2-3|TRBV19|NA
TGTGCCAGTAGTATACGGCCAGGGGGAACAGATACGCAGTATTTT
CASSIRPGGTDTQYF
>NA|TRBJ1-1|TRBV5-1|NA
TGCGCCAGCAGTGATGGGGGAAAGGTACCCCTTGCTGAAGCTTTCTTT
CASSDGGKVPLAEAFF
>NA|TRBJ2-3|TRBV3-1/TRBV3-2|NA
TGTGCCAGCAGCCTCACGGGACTCGACACAGATACGCAGTATTTT
CASSLTGLDTDTQYF
>TRBD2|TRBJ2-1|TRBV4-3|NA
TGCGCCAGCAGCCAAGATGTAGCGGGAGCTTATGAGCAGTTCTTC
CASSQDVAGAYEQFF
>NA|TRBJ1-2|TRBV20-1|NA
TGCAGTGCTAATGACAGAAAGAACTATGGCTACACCTTC
CSANDRKNYGYTF
>NA|TRBJ1-2|TRBV28|NA
TGTGCCCACGGGGCAGGGGGCTACACCTTC
CAHGAGGYTF
>NA|TRBJ2-7|TRBV6-1|NA
TGTGCCAGCAGTGATGCCTTAGTGGCGGGCTACGAGCAGTACTTC
CASSDALVAGYEQYF
>NA|TRBJ2-7|TRBV19|NA
TGTGCCAGTAGCCCGGAACGGTTCTACGAGCAGTACTTC
CASSPERFYEQYF
>NA|TRBJ1-3|TRBV3-1/TRBV3-2|NA
TGTGCCAGCAGCCAAGTAAACACCATATATTTT
CASSQVNTIYF
>NA|TRBJ2-5|TRBV12-5|NA
TGTGCTAGTGGTTCGGCCCCCCGGAAGTACTTC
CASGSAPRKYF
>NA|TRBJ1-5|TRBV6-6|NA
TGTGCCAGCAGGGAAGGGGATCAGCCCCAGCATTTT
CASREGDQPQHF
>NA|TRBJ2-7|TRBV30|NA
TGTGCCTGGAGTGTACGGCCTTCCTACGAGCAGTACTTC
CAWSVRPSYEQYF
>TRBD2|TRBJ2-3|TRBV29-1|NA
TGCAGCGTTGTTCTAGCGGGCAGCACAGATACGCAGTATTTT
CSVVLAGSTDTQYF
>NA|TRBJ1-3|TRBV20-1|NA
TGCAGTGCTACGGATGGAAACACCATATATTTT
CSATDGNTIYF
>NA|TRBJ2-7|TRBV7-9|NA
TGTGCCAGCAGCTTCTCCGGGACGCCCTACGAGCAGTACTTC
CASSFSGTPYEQYF
>NA|TRBJ2-3|TRBV7-3|NA
TGTGCCAGCAGCTTAAGGTTCGGGGGCACAGATACGCAGTATTTT
CASSLRFGGTDTQYF